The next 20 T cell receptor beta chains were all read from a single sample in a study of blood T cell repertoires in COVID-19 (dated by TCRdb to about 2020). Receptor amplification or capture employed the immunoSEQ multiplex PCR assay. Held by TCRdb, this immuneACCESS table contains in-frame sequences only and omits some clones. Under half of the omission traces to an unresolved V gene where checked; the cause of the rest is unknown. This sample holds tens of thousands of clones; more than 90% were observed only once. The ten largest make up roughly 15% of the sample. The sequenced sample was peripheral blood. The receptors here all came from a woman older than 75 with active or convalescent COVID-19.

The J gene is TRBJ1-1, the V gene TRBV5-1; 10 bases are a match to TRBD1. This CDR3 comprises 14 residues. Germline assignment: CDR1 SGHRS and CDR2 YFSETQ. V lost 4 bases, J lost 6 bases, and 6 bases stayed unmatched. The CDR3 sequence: CASSLRDRGSEAFF. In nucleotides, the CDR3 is TGCGCCAGCAGCCTCCGGGACAGGGGTTCTGAAGCTTTCTTT.

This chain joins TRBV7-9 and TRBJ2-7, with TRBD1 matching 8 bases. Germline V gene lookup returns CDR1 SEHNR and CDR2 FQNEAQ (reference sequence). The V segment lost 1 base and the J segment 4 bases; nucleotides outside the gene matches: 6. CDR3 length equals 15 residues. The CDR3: CASSLGTGRGYEQYF. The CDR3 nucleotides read TGTGCCAGCAGCTTAGGGACAGGGAGAGGATACGAGCAGTACTTC. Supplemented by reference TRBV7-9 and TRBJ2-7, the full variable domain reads DTGVSQNPRHKITKRGQNVTFRCDPISEHNRLYWYRQTLGQGPEFLTYFQNEAQLEKSRLLSDRFSAERPKGSFSTLEIQRTEQGDSAMYLCASSLGTGRGYEQYFGPGTRLTVT.

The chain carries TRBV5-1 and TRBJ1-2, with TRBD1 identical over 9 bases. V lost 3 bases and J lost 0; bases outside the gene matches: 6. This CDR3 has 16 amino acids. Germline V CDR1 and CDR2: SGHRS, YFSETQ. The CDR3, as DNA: TGCGCCAGCAGCTGGCAGACAGGGGGTTCTAACTATGGCTACACCTTC. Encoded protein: CASSWQTGGSNYGYTF.

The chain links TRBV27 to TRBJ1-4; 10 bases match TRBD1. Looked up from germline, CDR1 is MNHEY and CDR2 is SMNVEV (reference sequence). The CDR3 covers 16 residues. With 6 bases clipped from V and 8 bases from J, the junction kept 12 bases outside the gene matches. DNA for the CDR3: TGTGCCAGCAGCGCTGGCTTGACAGGGGGCAGCGAAAAACTGTTTTTT. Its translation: CASSAGLTGGSEKLFF. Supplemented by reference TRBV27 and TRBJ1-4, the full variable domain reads EAQVTQNPRYLITVTGKKLTVTCSQNMNHEYMSWYRQDPGLGLRQIYYSMNVEVTDKGDVPEGYKVSRKEKRNFPLILESPSPNQTSLYFCASSAGLTGGSEKLFFGSGTQLSVL.

DNA for the CDR3: TGTGCCAGCAGCTCCGGGACAGGGGGTTATGGCTACACCTTC. Translating gives CASSSGTGGYGYTF. J is TRBJ1-2 and V is TRBV13; 11 nucleotides align to TRBD1. V was clipped by 4 bases and J by 5 bases; unmatched bases: 3. Germline V gene data show CDR1 as PRHDT and CDR2 as FYEKMQ (reference sequence). The CDR3 consists of 14 residues. Full variable domain (rest looked up from reference TRBV13 and TRBJ1-2): AAGVIQSPRHLIKEKRETATLKCYPIPRHDTVYWYQQGPGQDPQFLISFYEKMQSDKGSIPDRFSAQQFSDYHSELNMSSLELGDSALYFCASSSGTGGYGYTFGSGTRLTVV.

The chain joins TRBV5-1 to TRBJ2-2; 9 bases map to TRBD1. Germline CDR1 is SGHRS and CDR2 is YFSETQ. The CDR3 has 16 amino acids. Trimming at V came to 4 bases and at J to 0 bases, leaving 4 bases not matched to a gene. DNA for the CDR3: TGCGCCAGCAGCCTCCGGACAGGGGCGAACACCGGGGAGCTGTTTTTT. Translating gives CASSLRTGANTGELFF.

CDR3 protein: CASNLQGVSPLHF. CDR3 DNA sequence: TGTGCCAGCAACCTACAGGGGGTGTCACCCCTCCACTTT. This rearrangement joins TRBV12-3 or TRBV12-4 to TRBJ1-6; 8 bases match TRBD1. V shed 7 bases, J shed 10 bases, and the junction held 6 bases outside the gene matches. The CDR3 runs to 13 residues.

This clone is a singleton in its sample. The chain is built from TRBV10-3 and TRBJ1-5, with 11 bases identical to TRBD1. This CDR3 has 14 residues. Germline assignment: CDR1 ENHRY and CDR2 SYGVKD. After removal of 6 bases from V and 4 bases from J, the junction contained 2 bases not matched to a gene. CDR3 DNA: TGTGCCATCAGGGGGACAGGGGGGAATCAGCCCCAGCATTTT. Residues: CAIRGTGGNQPQHF.

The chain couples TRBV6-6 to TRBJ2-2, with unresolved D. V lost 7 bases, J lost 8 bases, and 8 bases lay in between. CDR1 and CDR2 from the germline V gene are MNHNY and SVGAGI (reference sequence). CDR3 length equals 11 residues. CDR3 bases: TGTGCCAGCACTTTACTTGGGGAGCTGTTTTTT. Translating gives CASTLLGELFF.

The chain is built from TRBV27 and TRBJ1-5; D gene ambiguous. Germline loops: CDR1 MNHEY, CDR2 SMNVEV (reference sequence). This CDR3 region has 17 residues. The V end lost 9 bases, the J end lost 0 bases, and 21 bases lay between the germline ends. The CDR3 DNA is TGTGCCAGTCCCTCTTTTAACTCAGGCCATAGCAATCAGCCCCAGCATTTT. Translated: CASPSFNSGHSNQPQHF.

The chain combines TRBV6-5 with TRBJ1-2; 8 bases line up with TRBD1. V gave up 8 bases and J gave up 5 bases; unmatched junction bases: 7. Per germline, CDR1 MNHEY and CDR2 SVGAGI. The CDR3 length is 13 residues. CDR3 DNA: TGTGCCAGCGGACAGGGTAAGGGATATGGCTACACCTTC. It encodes CASGQGKGYGYTF.

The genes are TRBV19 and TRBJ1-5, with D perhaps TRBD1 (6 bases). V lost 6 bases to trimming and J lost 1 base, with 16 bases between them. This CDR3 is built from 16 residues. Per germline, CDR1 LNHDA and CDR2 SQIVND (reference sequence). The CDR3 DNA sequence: TGTGCCAGTAGAGCCACAGGGCTCGGGAGCAATCAGCCCCAGCATTTT. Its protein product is CASRATGLGSNQPQHF.

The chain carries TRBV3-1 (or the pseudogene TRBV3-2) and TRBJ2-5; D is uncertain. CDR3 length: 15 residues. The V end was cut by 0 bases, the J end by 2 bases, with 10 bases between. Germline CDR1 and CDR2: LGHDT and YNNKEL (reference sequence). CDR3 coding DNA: TGTGCCAGCAGCCAAGATGGCGGTTTTCAAGAGACCCAGTACTTC. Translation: CASSQDGGFQETQYF.

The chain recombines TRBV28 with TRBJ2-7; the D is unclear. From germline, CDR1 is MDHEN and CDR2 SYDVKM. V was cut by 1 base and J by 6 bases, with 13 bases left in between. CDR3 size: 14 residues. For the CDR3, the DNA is TGTGCCAGCAGTTTATCCCTCTTCGGTGGCGAGCAGTACTTC. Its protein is CASSLSLFGGEQYF.

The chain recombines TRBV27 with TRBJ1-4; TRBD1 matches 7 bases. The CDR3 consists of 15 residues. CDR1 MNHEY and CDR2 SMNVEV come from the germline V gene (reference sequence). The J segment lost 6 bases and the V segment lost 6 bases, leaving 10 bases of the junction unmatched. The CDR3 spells CASRATGAWDEKLFF. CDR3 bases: TGTGCCAGCAGGGCTACAGGGGCGTGGGATGAAAAACTGTTTTTT.

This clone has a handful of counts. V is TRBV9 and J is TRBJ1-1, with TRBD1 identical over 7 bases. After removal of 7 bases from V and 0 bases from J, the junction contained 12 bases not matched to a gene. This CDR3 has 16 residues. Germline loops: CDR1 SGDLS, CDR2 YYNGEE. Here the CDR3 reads CASSSGRTGVNTEAFF. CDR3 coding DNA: TGTGCCAGCTCCTCCGGAAGGACAGGAGTGAACACTGAAGCTTTCTTT.

CDR3 nucleotide sequence: TGTGCCTGGGGAACGGGACAGGGCAATGAAAAACTGTTTTTT. This codes for CAWGTGQGNEKLFF. The chain recombines TRBV30 with TRBJ1-4, with 9 bases lining up with TRBD1. This CDR3 has 14 amino acids. V dropped 5 bases and J dropped 5; count of bases not matched to a gene: 6. Germline CDR1 and CDR2: GTSNPN and SVGIG (reference sequence).

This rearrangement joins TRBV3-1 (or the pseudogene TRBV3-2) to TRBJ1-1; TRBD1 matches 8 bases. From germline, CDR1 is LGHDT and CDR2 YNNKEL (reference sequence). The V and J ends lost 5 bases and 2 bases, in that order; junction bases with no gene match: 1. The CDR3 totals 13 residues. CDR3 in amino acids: CASSGQGNTEAFF. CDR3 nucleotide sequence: TGTGCCAGCAGCGGACAGGGAAACACTGAAGCTTTCTTT.

As DNA, the CDR3 is TGTGCCAGCAGCCCAGCCGGAGGGAACACTGAAGCTTTCTTT. Its translation: CASSPAGGNTEAFF. The chain is built from TRBV9 and TRBJ1-1; D is undetermined. This CDR3 is 14 amino acids long. Trimming cost V 4 bases and J 1 base, with 11 bases left between them. CDR1 is SGDLS and CDR2 is YYNGEE in the germline V gene.

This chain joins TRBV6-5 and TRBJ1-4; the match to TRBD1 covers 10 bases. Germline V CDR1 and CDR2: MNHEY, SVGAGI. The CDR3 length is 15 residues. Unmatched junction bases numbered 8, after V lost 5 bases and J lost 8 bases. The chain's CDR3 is CASSPNRDRGEKLFF. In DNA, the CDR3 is TGTGCCAGCAGTCCGAACCGGGACAGGGGCGAAAAACTGTTTTTT.